These T cell receptor beta chains were read from a single sample in a study of post-analysis software for immune sequencing data. TCRdb re-called the PCR reads through MiXCR, storing one row per CDR3 protein. The table records some 890,000 distinct CDR3 sequences, roughly 50% of them present only once. The sample taken for sequencing was blood. Receptors originate from a girl aged 10 to 17 with multiple sclerosis. Both conserved end residues are part of each CDR3. Fields, in order: J gene, clone size, V gene, D gene, CDR3 DNA, CDR3 protein. D genes are given only for firm matches. Clone size is given for some rows only: seen once, a few or many times, or a class if the clone is expanded.

j_gene: TRBJ2-1
abundance: NA
v_gene: TRBV29-1
d_gene: TRBD2
CDR3nt: TGCAGCGTTGAAGGGACGAGCGGGAGCGAGTACAATGAGCAGTTCTTC
CDR3aa: CSVEGTSGSEYNEQFF

j_gene: TRBJ2-5
abundance: few
v_gene: TRBV20-1
d_gene: TRBD1
CDR3nt: TGCAGTGCTAGTCAGTCAGGGGGCAGGATCGGGGAGACCCAGTACTTC
CDR3aa: CSASQSGGRIGETQYF

j_gene: TRBJ2-7
abundance: NA
v_gene: TRBV6-5
d_gene: TRBD1
CDR3nt: TGTGCCAGCAGATTACAGGGGTCCTCCTACGAGCAGTACTTC
CDR3aa: CASRLQGSSYEQYF

j_gene: TRBJ1-4
abundance: NA
v_gene: TRBV5-1
d_gene: TRBD1
CDR3nt: TGCGCCAGCAGCTTGTCCCGGACAGGGGGGACTAATGAAAAACTGTTTTTT
CDR3aa: CASSLSRTGGTNEKLFF

j_gene: TRBJ2-1
abundance: NA
v_gene: TRBV27
d_gene: NA
CDR3nt: TGTGCCAGCAACAGACCCGGAGCAGGGCAGTTCTTC
CDR3aa: CASNRPGAGQFF

j_gene: TRBJ2-3
abundance: NA
v_gene: TRBV12-3/TRBV12-4
d_gene: TRBD1
CDR3nt: TGTGCCAGCAGTTTGGTACGGACAGGCGCAGCGAGCACAGATACGCAGTATTTT
CDR3aa: CASSLVRTGAASTDTQYF

j_gene: TRBJ1-2
abundance: NA
v_gene: TRBV27
d_gene: NA
CDR3nt: TGTGCCAGCAGTATCCACAGGGCTAGCTATGGCTACACCTTC
CDR3aa: CASSIHRASYGYTF

j_gene: TRBJ2-6
abundance: NA
v_gene: TRBV7-9
d_gene: NA
CDR3nt: TGTGCCAGCAGCTTAGGCCGAAGTTACTCTGGGGCCAACGTCCTGACTTTC
CDR3aa: CASSLGRSYSGANVLTF

j_gene: TRBJ2-1
abundance: NA
v_gene: TRBV5-1
d_gene: NA
CDR3nt: TGCGCCACCTCCCGAGACATCCATTACAATGAGCAGTTCTTC
CDR3aa: CATSRDIHYNEQFF

j_gene: TRBJ2-7
abundance: NA
v_gene: TRBV6-2/TRBV6-3
d_gene: TRBD2
CDR3nt: TGTGCCAGCAACTCCGGGACTAGCATACGCTCCTACAATGAGCAGTACTTC
CDR3aa: CASNSGTSIRSYNEQYF

j_gene: TRBJ1-1
abundance: NA
v_gene: TRBV7-3
d_gene: NA
CDR3nt: TGTGCCAGCAGCTCGATGGGCCACACTGAAGCTTTCTTT
CDR3aa: CASSSMGHTEAFF

j_gene: TRBJ2-1
abundance: NA
v_gene: TRBV3-1
d_gene: NA
CDR3nt: TGTGCCAGCAGCCAAGAAGGTATCGGGGGTGCTGAGCAGTTCTTC
CDR3aa: CASSQEGIGGAEQFF

j_gene: TRBJ1-2
abundance: NA
v_gene: TRBV5-1
d_gene: TRBD1
CDR3nt: TGCGCCAGCAGCTTGGCCCCCGGGACAGGGCTAAAAGGGTACACCTTC
CDR3aa: CASSLAPGTGLKGYTF

j_gene: TRBJ2-1
abundance: few
v_gene: TRBV5-1
d_gene: TRBD2
CDR3nt: TGCGCCACCGGGACTAGCGGGAGCGCCTACAATGAGCAGTTCTTC
CDR3aa: CATGTSGSAYNEQFF

j_gene: TRBJ2-7
abundance: NA
v_gene: TRBV14
d_gene: TRBD1
CDR3nt: TGTGCCAGCAGCCAGTCCGGGACAGGGGACGAGCAGTACTTC
CDR3aa: CASSQSGTGDEQYF

j_gene: TRBJ1-2
abundance: NA
v_gene: TRBV5-6
d_gene: NA
CDR3nt: TGTGCCAGCAGCTTACAATACCGGGACGCTGGCTACACCTTC
CDR3aa: CASSLQYRDAGYTF

j_gene: TRBJ2-5
abundance: NA
v_gene: TRBV9
d_gene: NA
CDR3nt: TGTGCCAGCAGCTTCGAAGGTCCCCAGTACTTC
CDR3aa: CASSFEGPQYF

j_gene: TRBJ1-1
abundance: NA
v_gene: TRBV5-1
d_gene: TRBD1
CDR3nt: TGCGCCAGCAGCTTCTACAGGGGAACCTCTGAAGCTTTCTTT
CDR3aa: CASSFYRGTSEAFF

j_gene: TRBJ2-7
abundance: NA
v_gene: TRBV5-1
d_gene: NA
CDR3nt: TGCGCCAGCAGCTATGCCTCCCCGAGCTACGAGCAGTACTTC
CDR3aa: CASSYASPSYEQYF

j_gene: TRBJ2-5
abundance: NA
v_gene: TRBV3-1
d_gene: NA
CDR3nt: TGTGCCAGCAGCCGGGGGTCCAGGAGAGAGACCCAGTACTTC
CDR3aa: CASSRGSRRETQYF

j_gene: TRBJ2-7
abundance: NA
v_gene: TRBV11-2
d_gene: NA
CDR3nt: TGTGCCAGCAACGACGAGCAGTACTTC
CDR3aa: CASNDEQYF

j_gene: TRBJ2-7
abundance: NA
v_gene: TRBV4-1
d_gene: NA
CDR3nt: TGCGCCAGCAGCCCGATAAAGGACAGACCCTACGAGCAGTACTTC
CDR3aa: CASSPIKDRPYEQYF

j_gene: TRBJ1-2
abundance: once
v_gene: TRBV2
d_gene: TRBD1
CDR3nt: TGTGCCAGCAGGGCGGACAGGGCTAACTATGGCCACACCTTC
CDR3aa: CASRADRANYGHTF

j_gene: TRBJ2-1
abundance: NA
v_gene: TRBV10-3
d_gene: TRBD1
CDR3nt: TGTGCCATCAGTGATTCCGGACAGGGACTGTACAATGAGCAGTTCTTC
CDR3aa: CAISDSGQGLYNEQFF

j_gene: TRBJ2-3
abundance: few
v_gene: TRBV5-1
d_gene: NA
CDR3nt: TGCGCCAGCAGCTTCGACAGTGGCACAGATACGCAGTATTTT
CDR3aa: CASSFDSGTDTQYF

j_gene: TRBJ2-7
abundance: few
v_gene: TRBV20-1
d_gene: TRBD2
CDR3nt: TGCAGTGCTCACCTAAGCGGGAGGGCCTACGAGCAGTACTTC
CDR3aa: CSAHLSGRAYEQYF

j_gene: TRBJ2-7
abundance: NA
v_gene: TRBV10-3
d_gene: TRBD2
CDR3nt: TGTGCCATCAGTTCCGGGGCTAGCGGCTACGAGCAGTACTTC
CDR3aa: CAISSGASGYEQYF

j_gene: TRBJ1-3
abundance: NA
v_gene: TRBV5-1
d_gene: TRBD1
CDR3nt: TGCGCCAGCAGCAAGACAGGGGCTGGAAACACCATATATTTT
CDR3aa: CASSKTGAGNTIYF

j_gene: TRBJ1-2
abundance: NA
v_gene: TRBV7-6
d_gene: NA
CDR3nt: TGTGCCAGCAGCTTAGCTCCGACGGCGGATGGCTACACCTTC
CDR3aa: CASSLAPTADGYTF

j_gene: TRBJ2-7
abundance: few
v_gene: TRBV12-5
d_gene: NA
CDR3nt: TGTGCTAGTGGTTTTGGCTACGAGCAGTACTTC
CDR3aa: CASGFGYEQYF

j_gene: TRBJ2-1
abundance: NA
v_gene: TRBV9
d_gene: NA
CDR3nt: TGTGCCAGCAGCGGCGATATAATGGAGGGGGGTTACAATGAGCAGTTCTTC
CDR3aa: CASSGDIMEGGYNEQFF

j_gene: TRBJ2-7
abundance: NA
v_gene: TRBV5-1
d_gene: TRBD1
CDR3nt: TGCGCCAGCAGCTTGGACAGGGGCCCTCGCCCCTACGAGCAGTACTTC
CDR3aa: CASSLDRGPRPYEQYF

j_gene: TRBJ2-4
abundance: NA
v_gene: TRBV20-1
d_gene: NA
CDR3nt: TGCAGTGCTAGAGCCGGAACACTAGCCAAAAACATTCAGTACTTC
CDR3aa: CSARAGTLAKNIQYF

j_gene: TRBJ2-3
abundance: NA
v_gene: TRBV12-3/TRBV12-4
d_gene: TRBD1
CDR3nt: TGTGCCAGCAGTCCCCCCAGGGGGCTAAGCACAGATACGCAGTATTTT
CDR3aa: CASSPPRGLSTDTQYF

j_gene: TRBJ2-7
abundance: NA
v_gene: TRBV10-3
d_gene: TRBD1
CDR3nt: TGTGCCATCAGACCCGGGACAGGGGAATCCTACGAGCAGTACTTC
CDR3aa: CAIRPGTGESYEQYF

j_gene: TRBJ2-7
abundance: NA
v_gene: TRBV29-1
d_gene: TRBD1
CDR3nt: TGCAGCGTTTACGACAGGGCTCGGTACGAGCAGTACTTC
CDR3aa: CSVYDRARYEQYF

j_gene: TRBJ2-1
abundance: few
v_gene: TRBV7-3
d_gene: TRBD2
CDR3nt: TGTGCCAGCAGCTTAAGTCCTAGCGGCAATGAGCAGTTCTTC
CDR3aa: CASSLSPSGNEQFF

j_gene: TRBJ1-2
abundance: NA
v_gene: TRBV20-1
d_gene: NA
CDR3nt: TGCAGTGCTAGCACTCAGGGGTCCCGCTTAGGGTATGGCTACACCTTC
CDR3aa: CSASTQGSRLGYGYTF

j_gene: TRBJ2-7
abundance: few
v_gene: TRBV29-1
d_gene: NA
CDR3nt: TGCAGCGTGCAAACGACCATCGAGCAGTACTTC
CDR3aa: CSVQTTIEQYF

j_gene: TRBJ1-2
abundance: NA
v_gene: TRBV29-1
d_gene: NA
CDR3nt: TGCAGCGTTCAGGGGACTTCTGGATATGGCTACACCTTC
CDR3aa: CSVQGTSGYGYTF

j_gene: TRBJ2-7
abundance: NA
v_gene: TRBV11-2
d_gene: NA
CDR3nt: TGTACCAGCAGCTCTAATAGGGGTTACGAGCAGTACTTC
CDR3aa: CTSSSNRGYEQYF

j_gene: TRBJ1-2
abundance: few
v_gene: TRBV20-1
d_gene: NA
CDR3nt: TGCAGTGCTAGTCTCTCCGACTATGGCTACACCTTC
CDR3aa: CSASLSDYGYTF

j_gene: TRBJ1-1
abundance: NA
v_gene: TRBV7-6
d_gene: TRBD1
CDR3nt: TGTGCCAGCAGCACCACAGGGGACCGGAACACTGAAGCTTTCTTT
CDR3aa: CASSTTGDRNTEAFF

j_gene: TRBJ1-2
abundance: few
v_gene: TRBV7-3
d_gene: NA
CDR3nt: TGTGCCAGCAGCTTAACGGGGCCTAACTATGGCTACACCTTC
CDR3aa: CASSLTGPNYGYTF

j_gene: TRBJ2-5
abundance: few
v_gene: TRBV20-1
d_gene: NA
CDR3nt: TGCAGTGCTAGAGATCCCGGGGGGACCCAGTACTTC
CDR3aa: CSARDPGGTQYF

j_gene: TRBJ1-2
abundance: few
v_gene: TRBV6-5
d_gene: TRBD1
CDR3nt: TGTGCCAGCAGTTACGCCCTCAGGACAGGGACCTATGGCTACACCTTC
CDR3aa: CASSYALRTGTYGYTF

j_gene: TRBJ1-5
abundance: NA
v_gene: TRBV10-3
d_gene: NA
CDR3nt: TGTGCCATCAGTGAGTCCGGCACACATCAGCCCCAGCATTTT
CDR3aa: CAISESGTHQPQHF

j_gene: TRBJ2-7
abundance: NA
v_gene: TRBV10-3
d_gene: TRBD1
CDR3nt: TGTGCCATCAGTGAGTCACACGGGAAGGGGGCCTTCTACGAGCAGTACTTC
CDR3aa: CAISESHGKGAFYEQYF

j_gene: TRBJ2-4
abundance: few
v_gene: TRBV12-3/TRBV12-4
d_gene: NA
CDR3nt: TGTGCCAGCAGTCCGCAGGACGGATCAAACATTCAGTACTTC
CDR3aa: CASSPQDGSNIQYF

j_gene: TRBJ1-5
abundance: NA
v_gene: TRBV12-3/TRBV12-4
d_gene: NA
CDR3nt: TGTGCCAGCAGTCGGAACAGCAATCAGCCCCAGCATTTT
CDR3aa: CASSRNSNQPQHF